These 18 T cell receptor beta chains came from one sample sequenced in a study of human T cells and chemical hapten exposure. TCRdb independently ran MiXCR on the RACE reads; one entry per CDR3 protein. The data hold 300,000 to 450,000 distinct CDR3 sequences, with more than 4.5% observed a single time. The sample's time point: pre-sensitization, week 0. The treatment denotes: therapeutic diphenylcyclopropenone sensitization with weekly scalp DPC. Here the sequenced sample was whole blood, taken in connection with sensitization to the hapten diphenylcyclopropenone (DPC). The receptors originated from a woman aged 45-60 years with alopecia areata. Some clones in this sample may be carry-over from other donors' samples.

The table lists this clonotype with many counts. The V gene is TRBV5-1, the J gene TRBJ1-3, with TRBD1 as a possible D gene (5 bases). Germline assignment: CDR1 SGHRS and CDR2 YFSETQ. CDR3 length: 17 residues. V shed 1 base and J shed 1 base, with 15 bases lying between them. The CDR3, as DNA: TGCGCCAGCAGCTTGATAGGGCAGGGTCCTTCTGGAAACACCATATATTTT. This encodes CASSLIGQGPSGNTIYF.

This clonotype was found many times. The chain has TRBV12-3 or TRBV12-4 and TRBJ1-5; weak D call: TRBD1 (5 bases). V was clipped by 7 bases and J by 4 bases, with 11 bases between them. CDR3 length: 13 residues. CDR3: CASTQGDNQPQHF. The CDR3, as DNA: TGTGCCAGCACCCAGGGAGATAATCAGCCCCAGCATTTT.

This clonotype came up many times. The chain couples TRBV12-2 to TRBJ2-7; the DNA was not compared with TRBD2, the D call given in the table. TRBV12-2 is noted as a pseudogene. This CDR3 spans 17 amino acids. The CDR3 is CASRYRLAGGPAGEQYF. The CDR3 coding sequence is TGTGCAAGTCGCTACCGACTAGCGGGAGGTCCCGCGGGGGAGCAGTACTTC.

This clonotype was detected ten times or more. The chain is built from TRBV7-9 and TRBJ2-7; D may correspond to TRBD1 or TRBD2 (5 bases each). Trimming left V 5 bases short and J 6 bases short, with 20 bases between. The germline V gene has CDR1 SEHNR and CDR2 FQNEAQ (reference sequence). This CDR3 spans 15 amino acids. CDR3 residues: CASSPISGTRSEQYF. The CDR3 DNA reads TGTGCCAGCAGCCCAATTTCCGGGACCCGCTCCGAGCAGTACTTC.

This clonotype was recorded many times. This CDR3 reads CSAVGLAGVNEQFF. The CDR3 DNA is TGCAGCGCCGTGGGACTAGCGGGAGTGAATGAGCAGTTCTTC. V and J are TRBV29-1 and TRBJ2-1; 14 bases are a match to TRBD2. J lost 7 bases, V lost 7 bases, and 6 bases had no gene match. Germline-derived CDR1 and CDR2 are SQVTM and ANQGSEA. The CDR3 has 14 amino acids.

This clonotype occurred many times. The CDR3: CASSYPGYTEAFF. The CDR3 nucleotides are TGTGCCAGCAGTTACCCCGGGTACACTGAAGCTTTCTTT. This chain links TRBV6-5 with TRBJ1-1, with unresolved D. Germline V CDR1 and CDR2: MNHEY, SVGAGI. Trimming cost V 2 bases and J 3 bases, with 7 bases left between them. The CDR3 has 13 amino acids.

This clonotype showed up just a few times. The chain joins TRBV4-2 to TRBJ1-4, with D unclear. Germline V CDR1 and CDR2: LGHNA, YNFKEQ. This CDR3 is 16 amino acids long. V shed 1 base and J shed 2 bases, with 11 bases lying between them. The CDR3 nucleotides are TGTGCCAGCAGCCAAGTCCCCGGGAGGACTAATGAAAAACTGTTTTTT. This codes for CASSQVPGRTNEKLFF.

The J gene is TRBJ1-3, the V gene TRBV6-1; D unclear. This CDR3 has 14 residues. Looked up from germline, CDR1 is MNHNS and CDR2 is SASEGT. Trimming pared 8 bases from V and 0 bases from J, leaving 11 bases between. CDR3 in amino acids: CASVRRNSGNTIYF. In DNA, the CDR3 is TGTGCCAGCGTCAGACGGAACTCTGGAAACACCATATATTTT.

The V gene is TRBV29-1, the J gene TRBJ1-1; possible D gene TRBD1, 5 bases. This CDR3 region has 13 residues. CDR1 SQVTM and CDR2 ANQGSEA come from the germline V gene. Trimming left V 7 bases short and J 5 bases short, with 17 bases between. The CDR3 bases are TGCAGCGCCTCACCGGGGGGAGGTACTGAAGCTTTCTTT. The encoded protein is CSASPGGGTEAFF.

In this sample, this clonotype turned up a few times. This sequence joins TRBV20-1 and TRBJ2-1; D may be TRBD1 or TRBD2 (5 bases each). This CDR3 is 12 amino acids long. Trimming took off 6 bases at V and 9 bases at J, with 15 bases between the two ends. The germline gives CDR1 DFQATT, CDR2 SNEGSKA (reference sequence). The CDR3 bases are TGCAGTGCCCATGATGGGGCGGGTGAGCAGTTCTTC. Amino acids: CSAHDGAGEQFF.

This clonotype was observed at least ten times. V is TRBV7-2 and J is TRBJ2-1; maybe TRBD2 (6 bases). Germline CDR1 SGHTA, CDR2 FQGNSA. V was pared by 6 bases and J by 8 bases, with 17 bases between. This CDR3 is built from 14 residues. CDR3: CASSTKRGDDEQFF. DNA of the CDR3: TGTGCCAGCAGTACGAAGCGCGGGGATGATGAGCAGTTCTTC.

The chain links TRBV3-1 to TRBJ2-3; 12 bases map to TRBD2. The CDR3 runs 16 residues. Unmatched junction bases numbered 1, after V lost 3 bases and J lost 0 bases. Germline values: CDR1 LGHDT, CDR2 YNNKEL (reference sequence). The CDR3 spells CASSQGTSGSTDTQYF. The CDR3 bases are TGTGCCAGCAGCCAGGGGACTAGCGGGAGCACAGATACGCAGTATTTT.

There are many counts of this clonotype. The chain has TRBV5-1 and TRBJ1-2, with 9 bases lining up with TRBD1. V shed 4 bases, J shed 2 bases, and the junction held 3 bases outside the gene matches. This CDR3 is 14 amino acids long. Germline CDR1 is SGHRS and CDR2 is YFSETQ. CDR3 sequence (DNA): TGCGCCAGCAGCCCCGGACAGGGGAACTATGGCTACACCTTC. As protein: CASSPGQGNYGYTF.

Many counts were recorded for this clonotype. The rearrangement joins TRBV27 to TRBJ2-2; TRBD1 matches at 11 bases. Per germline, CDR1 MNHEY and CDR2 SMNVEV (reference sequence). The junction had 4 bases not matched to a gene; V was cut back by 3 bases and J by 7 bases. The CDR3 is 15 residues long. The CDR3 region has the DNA TGTGCCAGCAGTTTCGGGACAGGGGGAAACGGGGAGCTGTTTTTT. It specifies CASSFGTGGNGELFF.

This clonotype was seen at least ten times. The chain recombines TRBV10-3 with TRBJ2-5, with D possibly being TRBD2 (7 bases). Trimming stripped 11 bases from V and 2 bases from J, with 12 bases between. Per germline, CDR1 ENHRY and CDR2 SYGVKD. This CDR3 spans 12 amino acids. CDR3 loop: CASGGTQETQYF. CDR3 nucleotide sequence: TGTGCCTCCGGGGGGACACAAGAGACCCAGTACTTC.

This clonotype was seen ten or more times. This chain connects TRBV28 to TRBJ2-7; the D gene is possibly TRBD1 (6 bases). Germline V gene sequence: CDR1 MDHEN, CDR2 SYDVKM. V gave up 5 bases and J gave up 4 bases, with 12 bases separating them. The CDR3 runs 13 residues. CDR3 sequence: CASSPRTVYEQYF. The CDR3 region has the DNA TGTGCCAGCAGTCCCCGGACAGTGTACGAGCAGTACTTC. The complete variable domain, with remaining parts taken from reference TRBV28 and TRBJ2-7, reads DVKVTQSSRYLVKRTGEKVFLECVQDMDHENMFWYRQDPGLGLRLIYFSYDVKMKEKGDIPEGYSVSREKKERFSLILESASTNQTSMYLCASSPRTVYEQYFGPGTRLTVT.

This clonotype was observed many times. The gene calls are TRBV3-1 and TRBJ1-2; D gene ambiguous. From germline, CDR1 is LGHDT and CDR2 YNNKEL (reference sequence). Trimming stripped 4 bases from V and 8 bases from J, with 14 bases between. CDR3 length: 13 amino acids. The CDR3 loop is CASSPGLAEGYTF. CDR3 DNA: TGTGCCAGCAGCCCCGGACTCGCGGAGGGCTACACCTTC.

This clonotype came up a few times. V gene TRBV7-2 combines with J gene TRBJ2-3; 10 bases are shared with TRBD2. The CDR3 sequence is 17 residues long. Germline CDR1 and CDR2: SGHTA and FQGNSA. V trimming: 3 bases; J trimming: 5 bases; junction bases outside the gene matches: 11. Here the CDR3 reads CASSLFPSGRGGDTQYF. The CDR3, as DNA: TGTGCCAGCAGCTTGTTCCCCAGCGGGAGGGGGGGAGATACGCAGTATTTT.